This T cell receptor (beta chain) was observed in a study of T cell repertoires in cytomegalovirus infection. Study context: Indications came from public TCR beta signatures; they pointed to CMV infection and to a matching HLA type. Study results and limitations: The response measured ex vivo was dominated by TCR beta clonotypes (HLA-C-restricted and CMV-specific). Identification of carriers of CMV plus the relevant HLA was achieved through cumulative public TCR beta family frequency.

This clonotype occurred many times. The target antigen is unknown. Germline CDR1 reads ENHRY; CDR2 reads SYGVKD. Trimming took off 3 bases at V and 1 base at J, with 12 bases between the two ends. This CDR3 has 15 residues. TCRdb fed the reads into MiXCR, producing one record per CDR3 protein. The sample lists about 250,000 distinct CDR3 sequences; around 15% were seen once. The source is a human donor in good health (CMV status not recorded). Some clones in this sample may be carry-over from other donors' samples. The chain employs TRBV10-3 and TRBJ1-1; D not resolved. Sequencing was done on a sample of CD8+ T cells from PBMCs. The CDR3 DNA follows: TGTGCCATCAGTGATGATGGGGAGCCGAACACTGAAGCTTTCTTT. Its translation: CAISDDGEPNTEAFF.